Listed here are 24 T cell receptor beta chains from one sample, sequenced in a study of blood T cell repertoires in COVID-19. Profiling relied on immunoSEQ multiplex PCR, and the TCRdb table lists in-frame clones only, not all of them. The sample gives 200,000 to 250,000 clones, 85% of which show up once; about 0.91% is in the top ten. Input material: peripheral blood. The receptor set was obtained from a man aged 40-49 years with acute or convalescent COVID-19.

The chain links TRBV5-6 to TRBJ2-7, with 13 bases matching TRBD2. CDR3 length: 17 residues. CDR1 and CDR2 (germline): SGHDT, YYEEEE. V lost 4 bases and J lost 0; bases outside the gene matches: 7. The CDR3 here is CASSLGLAGATSYEQYF. CDR3 DNA sequence: TGTGCCAGCAGCCTAGGACTAGCGGGGGCCACCTCCTACGAGCAGTACTTC.

The CDR3 bases are TGTGCCAGCAGTTCCGGACACCCCACTGAAGCTTTCTTT. Translating it yields CASSSGHPTEAFF. The chain recombines TRBV6-5 with TRBJ1-1; tentatively, D is TRBD1 (5 bases). CDR1 MNHEY and CDR2 SVGAGI come from the germline V gene. The V end was cut by 4 bases, the J end by 4 bases, with 10 bases between. This CDR3 region has 13 residues.

The chain couples TRBV9 to TRBJ1-2; TRBD1 is a possible D gene (5 bases). This CDR3 contains 12 residues. V lost 1 base to trimming and J lost 11 bases, with 12 bases between them. CDR1 and CDR2 (germline): SGDLS, YYNGEE. CDR3 region: CASSVFRGTYTF. CDR3 nucleotide sequence: TGTGCCAGCAGCGTATTTCGAGGGACTTACACCTTC.

The CDR3: CASSSGGEQFF. For the CDR3, the DNA is TGTGCCAGCAGTTCAGGAGGTGAGCAGTTCTTC. The rearrangement joins TRBV12-3 or TRBV12-4 to TRBJ2-1, with a possible D match to TRBD2 (5 bases). This CDR3 is built from 11 residues. The germline V and J ends were trimmed by 4 bases and 9 bases, with 7 bases remaining between them.

The V call is TRBV5-5, the J call TRBJ1-5; D not certain. CDR1 and CDR2 (germline): SGHKS, YYEKEE (reference sequence). V lost 0 bases, J lost 6 bases, and 10 bases lay in between. The CDR3 runs 14 residues. For the CDR3, the DNA is TGTGCCAGCAGCTTGGTGGCTTCAGGTCAGCCCCAGCATTTT. Its protein is CASSLVASGQPQHF.

The V gene is TRBV19, the J gene TRBJ1-1; TRBD1 matches 8 bases. CDR3 size: 14 residues. V shed 7 bases and J 5 bases; nucleotides not matched to a gene: 9. Germline V gene lookup returns CDR1 LNHDA and CDR2 SQIVND (reference sequence). The CDR3 loop is CASIPDRGRTEAFF. The CDR3 nucleotides are TGTGCCAGTATCCCCGACAGGGGAAGGACTGAAGCTTTCTTT. Drawing the rest from reference TRBV19 and TRBJ1-1, the complete variable domain is DGGITQSPKYLFRKEGQNVTLSCEQNLNHDAMYWYRQDPGQGLRLIYYSQIVNDFQKGDIAEGYSVSREKKESFPLTVTSAQKNPTAFYLCASIPDRGRTEAFFGQGTRLTVV.

On this clone itself: The sample contains more than one DNA sequence encoding this CDR3. The chain uses TRBV7-3 and TRBJ2-1; D might be TRBD1 (6 bases). The germline V and J ends were trimmed by 2 bases and 4 bases, with 6 bases remaining between them. Per germline, CDR1 SGHTA and CDR2 FQGTGA. This CDR3 region has 13 residues. The CDR3 loop is CASSLGQYNEQFF. The CDR3 nucleotides are TGTGCCAGCAGCTTAGGACAGTACAATGAGCAGTTCTTC.

The chain uses TRBV29-1 and TRBJ2-1; D might be TRBD2 (7 bases). This CDR3 has 13 residues. V shed 7 bases and J shed 7 bases, with 17 bases lying between them. Germline V lookup: CDR1 SQVTM, CDR2 ANQGSEA. Here the CDR3 reads CSAEGGASNEQFF. DNA for the CDR3: TGCAGCGCAGAAGGGGGGGCCTCAAATGAGCAGTTCTTC.

The chain couples TRBV4-3 to TRBJ1-1; TRBD1 might be the D (5 bases). Trimming took 0 bases from V and 1 from J, leaving 15 bases between them. This CDR3 spans 17 amino acids. Germline lookup yields CDR1 LGHNA and CDR2 YSLEER. The CDR3 nucleotides read TGCGCCAGCAGCCAAGATCTCCCCGGGCAGGGGAACACTGAAGCTTTCTTT. It specifies CASSQDLPGQGNTEAFF.

The V gene is TRBV11-2, the J gene TRBJ1-1, with D unresolved. This CDR3 is built from 13 residues. Trimming shortened V by 5 bases and J by 1 base, and 8 bases separated the two germline ends. CDR1 and CDR2 from the germline V gene are SGHAT and FQNNGV. The CDR3 region has the DNA TGTGCCAGCAGCGGCGGAGGGAACACTGAAGCTTTCTTT. Encoded protein: CASSGGGNTEAFF.

V and J are TRBV9 and TRBJ1-5; TRBD1 might be the D (5 bases). This CDR3 contains 15 residues. Germline V gene lookup returns CDR1 SGDLS and CDR2 YYNGEE. V gave up 4 bases and J gave up 1 base, with 12 bases separating them. CDR3 region: CASSSAGLSNQPQHF. CDR3 sequence (DNA): TGTGCCAGCAGCTCAGCAGGGTTGAGCAATCAGCCCCAGCATTTT.

The rearrangement uses TRBV2 and TRBJ2-5, with 7 bases aligning to TRBD1. The trim removed 4 bases at V and 4 bases at J, leaving 3 bases unmatched. CDR3 size: 13 residues. Germline CDR1 is SNHLY and CDR2 is FYNNEI. The CDR3 loop reads CASSGAGGETQYF. In nucleotides, the CDR3 is TGTGCCAGCAGTGGGGCAGGGGGAGAGACCCAGTACTTC.

The CDR3 region is CASSKRAAGGEQYF. The CDR3 DNA is TGTGCCAGTAGTAAAAGGGCCGCGGGGGGCGAGCAGTACTTC. The chain recombines TRBV19 with TRBJ2-7; 8 nucleotides line up with TRBD2. V lost 4 bases and J lost 6; bases outside the gene matches: 8. CDR1 is LNHDA, CDR2 SQIVND, per germline (reference sequence). This CDR3 is built from 14 residues.

This sequence joins TRBV6-4 and TRBJ1-1, with 7 bases lining up with TRBD1. CDR3 length: 17 amino acids. Germline CDR1 MRHNA, CDR2 SNTAGT. The trim removed 0 bases at V and 3 bases at J, leaving 10 bases unmatched. CDR3 amino acids: CASSDSFRGYYDTEAFF. CDR3 nucleotides: TGTGCCAGCAGTGACTCGTTCAGGGGGTATTACGACACTGAAGCTTTCTTT.

V and J are TRBV5-8 and TRBJ2-4; 7 bases fit TRBD1. With V trimmed by 2 bases and J by 3 bases, 2 bases remained unmatched. The CDR3 has 14 amino acids. Germline CDR1 SGHTS, CDR2 YDEGEE. CDR3 loop: CASSFQGVKNIQYF. The CDR3, as DNA: TGTGCCAGCAGCTTTCAGGGGGTCAAAAACATTCAGTACTTC. The variable domain in full, completed from reference TRBV5-8 and TRBJ2-4, reads EAGVTQSPTHLIKTRGQQATLRCSPISGHTSVYWYQQALGLGLQFLLWYDEGEERNRGNFPPRFSGRQFPNYSSELNVNALELEDSALYLCASSFQGVKNIQYFGAGTRLSVL.

The rearrangement uses TRBV2 and TRBJ1-4, with D perhaps matching TRBD1 (6 bases). Germline V lookup: CDR1 SNHLY, CDR2 FYNNEI. The CDR3 has 13 residues. The ends were cut back, 5 bases at V and 5 bases at J, with 9 bases in the middle. The CDR3 is CASSITGNEKLFF. In DNA form, the CDR3 reads TGTGCCAGCAGTATAACAGGGAATGAAAAACTGTTTTTT. Full variable domain (remainder filled in from reference TRBV2 and TRBJ1-4): EPEVTQTPSHQVTQMGQEVILRCVPISNHLYFYWYRQILGQKVEFLVSFYNNEISEKSEIFDDQFSVERPDGSNFTLKIRSTKLEDSAMYFCASSITGNEKLFFGSGTQLSVL.

The gene calls are TRBV9 and TRBJ1-1, with D possibly matching TRBD1 (6 bases). CDR1 is SGDLS, CDR2 YYNGEE, per germline. V lost 4 bases to trimming and J lost 7 bases, with 14 bases between them. This CDR3 comprises 13 residues. The CDR3 coding sequence is TGTGCCAGCAGCCCGGACAGTAACGGTGAAGCTTTCTTT. As protein: CASSPDSNGEAFF.

This chain connects TRBV27 to TRBJ1-6, with D unresolved. Germline V lookup: CDR1 MNHEY, CDR2 SMNVEV (reference sequence). CDR3 length: 15 residues. V was pared by 2 bases and J by 9 bases, with 14 bases between. Here the CDR3 DNA reads TGTGCCAGCAGTTTAGCCATAGACTACTTTTCACCCCTCCACTTT. Residues: CASSLAIDYFSPLHF.

The chain has TRBV9 and TRBJ2-3; TRBD2 matches at 9 bases. Germline CDR1 is SGDLS and CDR2 is YYNGEE. The CDR3 covers 14 residues. The V gene end was trimmed by 3 bases and the J gene end by 6 bases; junction bases not matched to a gene: 5. The CDR3 region is CASSEGLAFDTQYF. The CDR3 DNA is TGTGCCAGCAGCGAGGGACTAGCTTTCGATACGCAGTATTTT.

The chain employs TRBV19 and TRBJ2-1; TRBD1 agrees at 8 bases. Germline trimming cut 5 bases from V and 5 bases from J; bases unmatched to any gene: 8. Germline CDR1 reads LNHDA; CDR2 reads SQIVND (reference sequence). The CDR3 is made up of 15 amino acids. This CDR3 reads CASSVTGGGNNEQFF. The CDR3 DNA reads TGTGCCAGTAGTGTCACAGGGGGTGGAAACAATGAGCAGTTCTTC.

This clone occurred a few times. The chain carries TRBV12-3 or TRBV12-4 and TRBJ2-7; perhaps TRBD1 as D (5 bases). Trimming took 8 bases from V and 7 from J, leaving 15 bases between them. CDR3 length: 12 residues. The CDR3 nucleotides read TGTGCCAGCTCCCCCCAGGGATGGGAGCAGTACTTC. Protein: CASSPQGWEQYF.

V is TRBV6-1 and J is TRBJ2-7; D might be TRBD1 (7 bases). This CDR3 has 16 residues. The V gene lost 4 bases and the J gene lost 0 bases, with 16 bases spanning the gap. Germline V lookup: CDR1 MNHNS, CDR2 SASEGT. CDR3 amino acids: CASSGRRGTVSYEQYF. CDR3 in DNA: TGTGCCAGCAGTGGGAGACGCGGGACAGTCTCCTACGAGCAGTACTTC.

This clone was seen just once. The chain has TRBV5-1 and TRBJ2-5, with 9 bases lining up with TRBD2. The CDR3 length is 15 residues. V lost 4 bases, J lost 5 bases, and 9 bases stayed unmatched. CDR1 and CDR2 from the germline V gene are SGHRS and YFSETQ. CDR3 sequence: CASSVGAGGEETQYF. CDR3 sequence (DNA): TGCGCCAGCAGCGTAGGAGCGGGGGGTGAGGAGACCCAGTACTTC.

The gene calls are TRBV3-1 (or the pseudogene TRBV3-2) and TRBJ1-5; D might be TRBD1 (5 bases). Deletions cut 4 bases from V and 0 bases from J, with 13 bases between. CDR3 length equals 16 residues. In germline, CDR1 is LGHDT, CDR2 YNNKEL (reference sequence). In nucleotides, the CDR3 is TGTGCCAGCAGCCCGCGGGGGGGGGATAGCAATCAGCCCCAGCATTTT. It is translated as CASSPRGGDSNQPQHF.